This TCR beta chain originates from a study of blood T cell repertoires in COVID-19. Overall study context: The study drew acute and convalescent COVID-19 samples from the United States, Italy and Spain. The cDNA or gDNA used as material had been derived from T cells, B-cell-depleted T cells, or PBMCs.

In the original workflow: Counts of nucleated cells, estimated from reference gene primer amplification, were obtained. Libraries were prepared by immunoSEQ multiplex PCR; TCRdb keeps only in-frame clonotypes and omits some of them. Clone size and the V and J calls come from that table; the DNA yielded D and trimming. The sample holds about 350,000 clones, 91% seen once. CDR1 and CDR2 (germline): LGHNT, FRNRAP. Unmatched junction bases numbered 6, after V lost 0 bases and J lost 8 bases. The CDR3 runs to 14 residues. The receptor was derived from a woman between 18 and 29 years old who had recovered from COVID-19. The rearrangement joins TRBV12-5 to TRBJ2-5; 7 bases align to TRBD2. Sample: peripheral blood. The chain's CDR3 is CASGLVVPSGTQYF. CDR3 DNA sequence: TGTGCTAGTGGTTTGGTAGTGCCTAGCGGCACCCAGTACTTC. The full variable domain, its missing parts supplied by reference TRBV12-5 and TRBJ2-5, is DARVTQTPRHKVTEMGQEVTMRCQPILGHNTVFWYRQTMMQGLELLAYFRNRAPLDDSGMPKDRFSAEMPDATLATLKIQPSEPRDSAVYFCASGLVVPSGTQYFGPGTRLLVL.